The clone carrying this TCR beta chain was seen at least ten times. From RNA transcripts, TCR beta CDR3 regions were amplified. When the TCR CDR3 underwent first-round RT-PCR, the HTBI primer set was used. MiXCR was run by TCRdb on the multiplex PCR reads, yielding one entry per CDR3 protein. This table holds about 250,000 distinct CDR3 sequences, roughly 15% found once. This entry belongs to a study of T cells in Graves' hyperthyroidism and ophthalmopathy. Among the patients, aged 18 to 65, hyperthyroidism was newly diagnosed and had lasted under 2 months. Looked up from germline, CDR1 is KGHSH and CDR2 is LQKENI. The CDR3 extends over 15 amino acids. V shed 2 bases and J shed 4 bases, with 14 bases lying between them.

This sequence originates from a woman aged 45-60 years with Graves' hyperthyroidism that later progressed to Graves' ophthalmopathy. The chain uses TRBV18 and TRBJ1-2; maybe TRBD1 (6 bases). Sample: blood. CDR3 nucleotides: TGTGCCAGCTCACCAACGGACAGAAAGGTCTATGGCTACACCTTC. Protein sequence: CASSPTDRKVYGYTF.